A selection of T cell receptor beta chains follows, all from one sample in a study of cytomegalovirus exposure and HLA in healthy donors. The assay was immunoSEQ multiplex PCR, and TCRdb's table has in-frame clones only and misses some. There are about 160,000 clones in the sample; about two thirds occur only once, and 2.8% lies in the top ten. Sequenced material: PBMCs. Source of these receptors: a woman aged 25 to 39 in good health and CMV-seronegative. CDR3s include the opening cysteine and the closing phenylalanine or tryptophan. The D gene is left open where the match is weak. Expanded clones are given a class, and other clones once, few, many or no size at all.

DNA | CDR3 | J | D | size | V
TGTGCCTGGAGCGTTAGCGGATCCTACGAGCAGTACTTC | CAWSVSGSYEQYF | TRBJ2-7 | - | once | TRBV30
TGTGCCAGCAGCAAACAGGGGGCTGAGACCCAGTACTTC | CASSKQGAETQYF | TRBJ2-5 | TRBD1 | - | TRBV11-2
TGTGCCAGCTCACCTACTAGCGGACGTGGAGATACGCAGTATTTT | CASSPTSGRGDTQYF | TRBJ2-3 | TRBD2 | - | TRBV18
TGTGCCAGCAAAGGACGACAGGGGGGGAACACTGAAGCTTTCTTT | CASKGRQGGNTEAFF | TRBJ1-1 | TRBD1 | few | TRBV2
TGTGCCAGCAGTTTCCTACGACAGGGGCCATTTTATGGCTACACCTTC | CASSFLRQGPFYGYTF | TRBJ1-2 | TRBD1 | - | TRBV27
TGTGCCACGTCGTCGACAGGGGCCTACGAGCAGTACTTC | CATSSTGAYEQYF | TRBJ2-7 | TRBD1 | - | TRBV15
TGTGCCAGCAGCGTAGACGGGACAGGGGACTACGAGCAGTACTTC | CASSVDGTGDYEQYF | TRBJ2-7 | TRBD1 | - | TRBV9
TGTGCCAGCAGCACCCGGACTAGCGAAGATACGCAGTATTTT | CASSTRTSEDTQYF | TRBJ2-3 | TRBD2 | few | TRBV7-6
TGTGCCAGCAGTGGGGACAGGGACACCGGGGAGCTGTTTTTT | CASSGDRDTGELFF | TRBJ2-2 | TRBD1 | - | TRBV2
TGTGCCAGCAGCTTGGGACAGAAGTACTACGAGCAGTACTTC | CASSLGQKYYEQYF | TRBJ2-7 | TRBD1 | - | TRBV7-2
TGTGCCACCCCTGGCGGGGGGCCGAATACGCAGTATTTT | CATPGGGPNTQYF | TRBJ2-3 | TRBD2 | - | TRBV27
TGTGCCAGCAGCTCCCGGGACAGGGGCCTTGGCCCCTATAATTCACCCCTCCACTTT | CASSSRDRGLGPYNSPLHF | TRBJ1-6 | TRBD1 | - | TRBV5-4
TGCGCCAGCAGCGTTACGGACAGCGCCTACAATGAGCAGTTCTTC | CASSVTDSAYNEQFF | TRBJ2-1 | - | - | TRBV5-1
TGTGCCAGCAGCTTAGATGGGACAGATGGCTACACCTTC | CASSLDGTDGYTF | TRBJ1-2 | TRBD1 | few | TRBV7-6
TGTGCCAGCAGCTTAATACAGGGACAAGAGACCCAGTACTTC | CASSLIQGQETQYF | TRBJ2-5 | - | - | TRBV5-6
TGTGCCAGCAGTCTAGGACAATTCTCCTACAATGAGCAGTTCTTC | CASSLGQFSYNEQFF | TRBJ2-1 | - | - | TRBV27
TGCGCCAGCAGCTTGGCGCTAGCGGGGGACCGTGGGTCAGAGACCCAGTACTTC | CASSLALAGDRGSETQYF | TRBJ2-5 | TRBD2 | - | TRBV5-1
TGTGCCAGCAGCTTAGCGGACAGGGGTGGAAAACTGTTTTTT | CASSLADRGGKLFF | TRBJ1-4 | TRBD1 | - | TRBV7-6
TGTGCCACCAGCCCCACAGGCGGGGCGGTCTATGGCTACACCTTC | CATSPTGGAVYGYTF | TRBJ1-2 | - | - | TRBV15
TGTGCCAGCAGCCTAACGGGACAGGGGGCCCTGGGGCAAGAGACCCAGTACTTC | CASSLTGQGALGQETQYF | TRBJ2-5 | TRBD1 | - | TRBV9
TGTGCCAGCAGTGAAGTCAGGGGTGACGAGCAGTACTTC | CASSEVRGDEQYF | TRBJ2-7 | - | few | TRBV6-4
TGTGCCAGCAGTTATCCATACTCCGGGGAGCTGTTTTTT | CASSYPYSGELFF | TRBJ2-2 | - | - | TRBV2
TGTGCCAGCAGCCCCGGGACAGACTCAATTAACTACGAGCAGTACTTC | CASSPGTDSINYEQYF | TRBJ2-7 | TRBD1 | - | TRBV6-6
TGTGCCAGCAGTAACACGGGAGGGCCTTGGCAGTACTTC | CASSNTGGPWQYF | TRBJ2-7 | TRBD2 | - | TRBV11-2
TGTGCCAGCGCACAGGGGGGGCCTGGAGAGACCCAGTACTTC | CASAQGGPGETQYF | TRBJ2-5 | - | - | TRBV6-5
TGTGCCAGCAGCTTGGAACTAGCGGTAAACTACGAGCAGTACTTC | CASSLELAVNYEQYF | TRBJ2-7 | TRBD2 | - | TRBV5-4
TGCGCCAGCAGCTTGGTTGGGGAACTAGCGACAGGAGAGACCCAGTACTTC | CASSLVGELATGETQYF | TRBJ2-5 | - | few | TRBV5-1
TGTGCCAGCAGCTTAGGCACAGAAGTCGAAGCTTTCTTT | CASSLGTEVEAFF | TRBJ1-1 | - | - | TRBV7-9
TGTGCCAGCAGCTCGGGACAGGGACACGAAAAACTGTTTTTT | CASSSGQGHEKLFF | TRBJ1-4 | TRBD1 | - | TRBV7-6
TGTGCCAGCTCACCATTGACTAGCGGGAGCCCCGGGGAGCTGTTTTTT | CASSPLTSGSPGELFF | TRBJ2-2 | TRBD2 | few | TRBV18
TGTGCCAGCTCACACCCCCGACAGGGGATTGACGGCTACACCTTC | CASSHPRQGIDGYTF | TRBJ1-2 | TRBD1 | - | TRBV18
TGTGCCAGCAGCAGAGCGGGGGCCACCGGGGAGCTGTTTTTT | CASSRAGATGELFF | TRBJ2-2 | TRBD2 | few | TRBV27
TGTGCCAGCAGCTTGCTTCGGACTGAAGCTTTCTTT | CASSLLRTEAFF | TRBJ1-1 | - | - | TRBV5-6
TGTGCCAGCAGCTTGCCGGGAGATACGCAGTATTTT | CASSLPGDTQYF | TRBJ2-3 | - | - | TRBV5-4
TGTGCCAGCAGCGTAGATCCCGGGACAGGGGGCTATGGCTACACCTTC | CASSVDPGTGGYGYTF | TRBJ1-2 | TRBD1 | - | TRBV9
TGTGCCAGCATGAGGGAAAGCAATCAGCCCCAGCATTTT | CASMRESNQPQHF | TRBJ1-5 | - | - | TRBV6-1
TGCAGCGTTGAAGTTGAGGCGAGCGTAGCCTACGAGCAGTACTTC | CSVEVEASVAYEQYF | TRBJ2-7 | - | once | TRBV29-1
TGTGCCAGCAGCTTACAGGGGGCCAGGAATCAGCCCCAGCATTTT | CASSLQGARNQPQHF | TRBJ1-5 | TRBD1 | few | TRBV7-9
TGTGCCAGCAGCGTAGGGTCCACCCCTAGCACAGATACACAGTATTTT | CASSVGSTPSTDTQYF | TRBJ2-3 | - | - | TRBV9
TGTGCCAGCAGCCCGTGGCTAGCCTCGTACGAGCAGTACTTC | CASSPWLASYEQYF | TRBJ2-7 | - | - | TRBV7-3
TGCAGCGCCGTCGCAGGCACAGATACGCAGTATTTT | CSAVAGTDTQYF | TRBJ2-3 | - | - | TRBV29-1
TGTGCCAGCAGCCCCCAGGGGGGAAGCGGAACACAGTACTTC | CASSPQGGSGTQYF | TRBJ2-7 | - | once | TRBV7-2
TGTGCCAGCAGTGATCGGTCGGAGACCCAGTACTTC | CASSDRSETQYF | TRBJ2-5 | - | - | TRBV6-5
TGTGCCAGCAGCTTAGCCAGGGTAGCGGGAGCCTACGAGCAGTACTTC | CASSLARVAGAYEQYF | TRBJ2-7 | TRBD2 | - | TRBV7-8
TGTGCCAGCAGCTTAGGAGGGCGCGGATCCTACAATGAGCAGTTCTTC | CASSLGGRGSYNEQFF | TRBJ2-1 | - | - | TRBV7-2
TGCGCCAGCAGCCAGGGCGGCGGGACCACGCAGTATTTT | CASSQGGGTTQYF | TRBJ2-3 | - | - | TRBV4-1
TGTGCCTGGCTGGGACAGGGGTATGAGCAGTTCTTC | CAWLGQGYEQFF | TRBJ2-1 | TRBD1 | - | TRBV30
TGTGCCAGCAGTTTAGGGGCGGCAGGAAACACCATATATTTT | CASSLGAAGNTIYF | TRBJ1-3 | - | few | TRBV28
TGTGCCAGCAGCACGACAGGAACCGGGGAGCTGTTTTTT | CASSTTGTGELFF | TRBJ2-2 | - | once | TRBV5-4
TGTGCCAGCAGCCCTAGGGGTAGCGGGAGTTACAATGAGCAGTTCTTC | CASSPRGSGSYNEQFF | TRBJ2-1 | TRBD2 | - | TRBV28
TGTGCCAGCAGTTTGCGGGTTCGGTCCTACGAGCAGTACTTC | CASSLRVRSYEQYF | TRBJ2-7 | - | few | TRBV27
TGCGCCAGCAGCTCCCGGGGAGACAATGAGCAGTTCTTC | CASSSRGDNEQFF | TRBJ2-1 | - | - | TRBV5-1
TGTGCCAGCAGTCCTGGCGACTCCCTGTACGAGCAGTACTTC | CASSPGDSLYEQYF | TRBJ2-7 | - | - | TRBV7-3
TGTGCCAGCAGTTTATACGGACAGGCTCAATTCTTC | CASSLYGQAQFF | TRBJ2-1 | TRBD1 | - | TRBV27
TGCAGCGTACAAATCGGGACAGGCAATAATTCACCCCTCCACTTT | CSVQIGTGNNSPLHF | TRBJ1-6 | TRBD1 | - | TRBV29-1
TGTGCCAGCAGCTTGGGACAGGGGCCGGCAAAGTATGAAAAACTGTTTTTT | CASSLGQGPAKYEKLFF | TRBJ1-4 | TRBD1 | - | TRBV5-6
TGTGCCAGCAGTGAAGCATTGGACTGGAACACTGAAGCTTTCTTT | CASSEALDWNTEAFF | TRBJ1-1 | - | few | TRBV6-1
TGTGCCAGCAGTATCCCCCATACAGGGTTGCATGGCTACACCTTC | CASSIPHTGLHGYTF | TRBJ1-2 | - | few | TRBV28
TGTGCCAGCAGCTTGTTAAGGGACAGGGGTTCCCAGTACTTC | CASSLLRDRGSQYF | TRBJ2-5 | TRBD1 | few | TRBV5-6
TGCGCCAGCAGCCAGGGAACTAGCGGGGACTACGAGCAGTACTTC | CASSQGTSGDYEQYF | TRBJ2-7 | TRBD2 | - | TRBV4-3